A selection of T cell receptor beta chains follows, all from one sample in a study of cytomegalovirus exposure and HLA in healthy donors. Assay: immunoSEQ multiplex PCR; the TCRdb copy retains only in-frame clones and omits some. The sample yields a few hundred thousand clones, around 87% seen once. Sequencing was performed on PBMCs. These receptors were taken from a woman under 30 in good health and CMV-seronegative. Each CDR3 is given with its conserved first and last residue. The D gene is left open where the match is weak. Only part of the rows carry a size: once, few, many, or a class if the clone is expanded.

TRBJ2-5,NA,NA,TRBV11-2,TGTGCCACAGGTAGAGGGTTTGAGACCCAGTACTTC,CATGRGFETQYF
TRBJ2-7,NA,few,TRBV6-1,TGTGCCAGCAGTGATTTCCAGGCCGTTCGATACGAGCAGTACTTC,CASSDFQAVRYEQYF
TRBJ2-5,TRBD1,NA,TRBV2,TGTGCCAGCAGGACGGGACAGTACCAAGAGACCCAGTACTTC,CASRTGQYQETQYF
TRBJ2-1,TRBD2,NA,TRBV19,TGTGCCAGTAGTAACCTCGGACTAGCGGGACGGAATGAGCAGTTCTTC,CASSNLGLAGRNEQFF
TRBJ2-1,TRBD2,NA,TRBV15,TGTGCCACCAGCAGATCCGGAGCGGGACGGGCCTACAATGAGCAGTTCTTC,CATSRSGAGRAYNEQFF
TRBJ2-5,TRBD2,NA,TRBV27,TGTGCCAGCAGTATCCGCGGGACTAGCGGGAGGATACAAGAGACCCAGTACTTC,CASSIRGTSGRIQETQYF
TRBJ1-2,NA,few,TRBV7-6,TGTGCCAGCAGCCCCGGCCGGGTAGACTATGGCTACACCTTC,CASSPGRVDYGYTF
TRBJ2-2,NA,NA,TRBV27,TGTGCCAGCAGCGACCCCGGGTCCCAGGACTTAGACACCGGGGAGCTGTTTTTT,CASSDPGSQDLDTGELFF
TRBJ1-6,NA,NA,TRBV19,TGTGCCAGTAGTGCCCCAACCGGGATAGAATCTCCCCTCCACTTT,CASSAPTGIESPLHF
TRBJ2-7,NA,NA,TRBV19,TGTGCCAGTAGTATGGCTGGAGGGTCGAGGGAGCAGTACTTC,CASSMAGGSREQYF
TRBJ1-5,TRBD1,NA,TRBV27,TGTGCCAGCAGCGTGACAGGGTATAGCAATCAGCCCCAGCATTTT,CASSVTGYSNQPQHF
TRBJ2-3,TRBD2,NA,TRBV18,TGTGCCAGCTCACCACTACCAGCGGGAGGACTAGAGACAGATACGCAGTATTTT,CASSPLPAGGLETDTQYF
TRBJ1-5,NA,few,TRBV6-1,TGTGCCAGCAGTGTGTCGGGGGAGGCCTTTATTCAGCCCCAGCATTTT,CASSVSGEAFIQPQHF
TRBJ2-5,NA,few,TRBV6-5,TGTGCCAGCAGTTACTCGAGTGGTAGCTATCAAGAGACCCAGTACTTC,CASSYSSGSYQETQYF
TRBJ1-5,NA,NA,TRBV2,TGTGCCAGCGAGGACAATTTTGGCCAGCCCCAGCATTTT,CASEDNFGQPQHF
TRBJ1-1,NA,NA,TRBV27,TGTGCCAGCTTCGCAGGGGTGCTTGGCACTGAAGCTTTCTTT,CASFAGVLGTEAFF
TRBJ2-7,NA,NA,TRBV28,TGTGCCAGCAGTTCCCCCGTAGCGGAGAGCTCCTACGAGCAGTACTTC,CASSSPVAESSYEQYF
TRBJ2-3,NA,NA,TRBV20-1,TGCAGTGCTCAGGTAACAGATACGCAGTATTTT,CSAQVTDTQYF
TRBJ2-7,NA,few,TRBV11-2,TGTGCCAGCAGCACCCGCTTGGGCCTGGAGCAGTACTTC,CASSTRLGLEQYF
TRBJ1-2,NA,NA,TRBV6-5,TGTGCCAGCAGTTACGGGGGGACTAACTATGGCTACACCTTC,CASSYGGTNYGYTF
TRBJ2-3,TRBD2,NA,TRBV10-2,TGCGCCAGCACCGAGGGACTAGCGCGCACAGATACGCAGTATTTT,CASTEGLARTDTQYF
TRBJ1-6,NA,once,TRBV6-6,TGTGCCAGCGCCAACTCCCTTAATTCACCCCTCCACTTT,CASANSLNSPLHF
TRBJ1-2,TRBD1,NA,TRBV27,TGTGCCAGCAGTCTAACCATGTCGACAGGGGGCGCCTATGGCTACACCTTC,CASSLTMSTGGAYGYTF
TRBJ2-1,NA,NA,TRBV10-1,TGCGCCAGCAGTGAGTCGTCGGGGAGAGGCAATGAGCAGTTCTTC,CASSESSGRGNEQFF
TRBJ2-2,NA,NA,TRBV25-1,TGTGCCAGCAGTGAATCCAGAAACACCGGGGAGCTGTTTTTT,CASSESRNTGELFF
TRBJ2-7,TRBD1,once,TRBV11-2,TGTGCCAGCAGCCCCCGGGACAGGGACTACGAGCAGTACTTC,CASSPRDRDYEQYF
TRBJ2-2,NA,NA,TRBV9,TGTGCCAGCAGCGTTCACCCGGGACAAATCAACACCGGGGAGCTGTTTTTT,CASSVHPGQINTGELFF
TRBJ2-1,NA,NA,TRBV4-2,TGTGCCAGCAGCCAAGGCGTGGTGCGGTTCTTC,CASSQGVVRFF
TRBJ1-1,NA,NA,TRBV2,TGTGCCAGCAGTGTTGGGGGGAGGGATGAAGCTTTCTTT,CASSVGGRDEAFF
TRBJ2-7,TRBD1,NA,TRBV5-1,TGCGCCAGTTCAAGAGGTGGGGGACAGGGTTCTTACGAGCAGTACTTC,CASSRGGGQGSYEQYF
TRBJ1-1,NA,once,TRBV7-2,TGTGCCAGCAGCTTAGCCCCGCACTACAAGGCAGGGCCTCCTATGAACACTGAAGCTTTCTTT,CASSLAPHYKAGPPMNTEAFF
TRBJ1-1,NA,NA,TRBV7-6,TGTGCCAGCAGCTCGGGGACATCCGATGTGGGTTTCTTT,CASSSGTSDVGFF
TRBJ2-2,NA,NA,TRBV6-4,TGTGCCAGCAGTGGGACACCCACCGGGGAGCTGTTTTTT,CASSGTPTGELFF
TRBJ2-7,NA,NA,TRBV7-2,TGTGCCAGCAGCTTATTAGTAGGGGCGGGAAAAACTAACTCCTACGAGCAGTACTTC,CASSLLVGAGKTNSYEQYF
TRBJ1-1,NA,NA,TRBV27,TGTGCCAGCAGTACGCTATTCCCCGAGGCCCCCAACACTGAAGCTTTCTTT,CASSTLFPEAPNTEAFF
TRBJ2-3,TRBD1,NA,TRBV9,TGTGCCAGCAGCGTAGATGCAGGGGGCCCCACAGATACGCAGTATTTT,CASSVDAGGPTDTQYF
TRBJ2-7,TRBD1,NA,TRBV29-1,TGCAGCGTTGCCCGTGAGGGGGACAGCTCCTACGAGCAGTACTTC,CSVAREGDSSYEQYF
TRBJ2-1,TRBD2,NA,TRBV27,TGTGCCAGCAGTTTCTCTAGCGGGTCCCGACGGGCCAATGAGCAGTTCTTC,CASSFSSGSRRANEQFF
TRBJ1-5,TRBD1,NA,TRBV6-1,TGTGCCAGCAGTGGGACAGGGAATCAGCCCCAGCATTTT,CASSGTGNQPQHF
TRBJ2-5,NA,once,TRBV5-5,TGTGCCAGCAGCTTGGCGGCGGGGGCAGAGACCCAGTACTTC,CASSLAAGAETQYF
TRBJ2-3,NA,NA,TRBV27,TGTGCCAGCAGTTTTGCGGGAAGCACAGATACGCAGTATTTT,CASSFAGSTDTQYF
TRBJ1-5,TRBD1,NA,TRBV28,TGTGCCAGCAGCCCCCGGCCAGGGGGGCTGGATAGCAATCAGCCCCAGCATTTT,CASSPRPGGLDSNQPQHF
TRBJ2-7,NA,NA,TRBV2,TGTGCCAGCAGTGATCCCAGGGCTTCCTACGAGCAGTACTTC,CASSDPRASYEQYF
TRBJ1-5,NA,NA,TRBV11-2,TGTGCCAGCAGCCCCGAGGGAAGCAATCAGCCCCAGCATTTT,CASSPEGSNQPQHF
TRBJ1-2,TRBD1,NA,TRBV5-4,TGTGCCAGCAGCTTGGCTGGACAGGGGGCGCTGGGCTATGGCTACACCTTC,CASSLAGQGALGYGYTF
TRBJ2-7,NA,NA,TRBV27,TGTGCCAGCAGTTCCCCGGCGCTAGGAGGTCCCTACGAGCAGTACTTC,CASSSPALGGPYEQYF
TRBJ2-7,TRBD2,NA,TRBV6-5,TGTGCCAGCAGTTTAGCGGGAGGGACCTACGAGCAGTACTTC,CASSLAGGTYEQYF